This is a list of T cell receptor beta chains from one sample in a study of T cells in tuberculosis. Profiled with immunoSEQ multiplex PCR; TCRdb holds only in-frame clones, not every one. The data contain tens of thousands of clones, 90% to 95% of them seen just once; the ten biggest clones take up less than 8.5%. The specimen sequenced was PBMCs. All receptors come from a donor between 10 and 35 years old with latent tuberculosis or without tuberculosis infection. The CDR3 runs from the conserved cysteine through the conserved F or W. The D gene is left open where the match is weak. Part of the rows lack a size; the others show once, few, many or a class for expanded clones.

d_call,v_call,j_call,cdr3_length,clone_size,cdr3_aa,cdr3_nt
NA,TRBV6-5,TRBJ1-1,14,NA,CASSYSNSGTEAFF,TGTGCCAGCAGTTACTCGAATTCGGGAACTGAAGCTTTCTTT
TRBD2,TRBV14,TRBJ2-3,18,NA,CASSLLMRGSGRLDTQYF,TGTGCCAGCAGCCTCCTCATGAGGGGCAGCGGGAGATTAGATACGCAGTATTTT
NA,TRBV7-8,TRBJ1-1,13,NA,CASTPQVNTEAFF,TGTGCCAGCACGCCACAAGTGAACACTGAAGCTTTCTTT
NA,TRBV20-1,TRBJ2-1,11,NA,CSAPFYNEQFF,TGCAGTGCTCCATTTTACAATGAGCAGTTCTTC
NA,TRBV7-2,TRBJ2-5,13,NA,CASSLRRGETQYF,TGTGCCAGCAGCTTAAGGCGGGGAGAGACCCAGTACTTC
NA,TRBV19,TRBJ1-1,13,NA,CASSPGVWTEAFF,TGTGCCAGTAGTCCAGGGGTGTGGACTGAAGCTTTCTTT
TRBD1,TRBV30,TRBJ1-5,16,NA,CAWSPAGTGVVQPQHF,TGTGCCTGGAGTCCCGCCGGGACAGGGGTTGTTCAGCCCCAGCATTTT
NA,TRBV6-6,TRBJ2-2,15,NA,CASSTLLQGTGELFF,TGTGCCAGCAGTACACTTTTACAGGGCACCGGGGAGCTGTTTTTT
TRBD1,TRBV2,TRBJ2-1,20,NA,CASSGGPGQGVWRGSNEQFF,TGTGCCAGCAGTGGAGGGCCGGGACAGGGGGTGTGGCGTGGTAGCAATGAGCAGTTCTTC
TRBD2,TRBV28,TRBJ2-3,17,NA,CASSPMRTSGRSDTQYF,TGTGCCAGCAGTCCAATGAGGACTAGCGGGAGGTCTGATACGCAGTATTTT
NA,TRBV19,TRBJ1-5,13,once,CASSGTGNQPQHF,TGTGCCAGTAGCGGGACTGGCAATCAGCCCCAGCATTTT
TRBD1,TRBV5-1,TRBJ1-2,17,NA,CASSPKLGQRLYYGYTF,TGCGCCAGCAGCCCGAAACTGGGACAGAGGCTTTACTATGGCTACACCTTC
TRBD1,TRBV5-1,TRBJ1-2,13,NA,CASKGTGQDGYTF,TGCGCCAGCAAAGGGACAGGACAGGATGGCTACACCTTC
NA,TRBV2,TRBJ2-1,15,NA,CASSDWVATYNEQFF,TGTGCCAGCAGTGATTGGGTAGCTACCTACAATGAGCAGTTCTTC
NA,TRBV9,TRBJ2-7,15,NA,CASSVGAQGPYEQYF,TGTGCCAGCAGCGTAGGGGCGCAGGGGCCCTACGAGCAGTACTTC
NA,TRBV6-1,TRBJ2-1,14,NA,CATPKDDRRDEQFF,TGTGCCACCCCAAAGGATGACCGGAGGGATGAGCAGTTCTTC
TRBD1,TRBV25-1,TRBJ2-3,16,NA,CATAAVGQGRTDTQYF,TGTGCCACCGCAGCTGTCGGACAGGGAAGGACAGATACGCAGTATTTT
TRBD1,TRBV7-9,TRBJ2-5,15,NA,CASSLGDRDQETQYF,TGTGCCAGCAGCTTAGGGGACAGAGATCAAGAGACCCAGTACTTC
TRBD1,TRBV27,TRBJ1-4,14,NA,CASSSRGRGEKLFF,TGTGCCAGCAGTTCCAGGGGGCGCGGGGAAAAACTGTTTTTT
TRBD1,TRBV7-6,TRBJ1-2,18,NA,CASSPRWTGGALNYGYTF,TGTGCCAGCAGCCCTAGGTGGACAGGTGGGGCCCTTAACTATGGCTACACCTTC
NA,TRBV10-1,TRBJ2-2,17,once,CASSESGGIGRTGELFF,TGCGCCAGCAGTGAGTCGGGGGGTATCGGGAGAACCGGGGAGCTGTTTTTT
NA,TRBV7-8,TRBJ2-2,15,NA,CASVRGPPNTGELFF,TGTGCCAGCGTAAGGGGCCCCCCGAACACCGGGGAGCTGTTTTTT
NA,TRBV2,TRBJ1-4,17,NA,CAASRGFIRRLDEKLFF,TGTGCCGCATCCCGCGGGTTTATCCGGAGGTTGGATGAAAAACTGTTTTTT
NA,TRBV13,TRBJ2-3,15,NA,CASSLWGDSTDTQYF,TGTGCCAGCAGCTTATGGGGCGACTCCACAGATACGCAGTATTTT
TRBD1,TRBV5-1,TRBJ1-2,13,NA,CASAQGIDYGYTF,TGCGCCAGCGCACAGGGGATTGACTATGGCTACACCTTC
TRBD2,TRBV5-1,TRBJ2-1,17,NA,CASSFYSGGRGSDEQFF,TGCGCCAGCAGCTTCTATTCTGGTGGGAGGGGTTCGGATGAGCAGTTCTTC
NA,TRBV6-1,TRBJ2-2,14,NA,CASNLQGVAGELFF,TGTGCCAGCAACCTACAGGGAGTGGCCGGGGAGCTGTTTTTT
NA,TRBV2,TRBJ1-5,16,NA,CASSAISGQRNQPQHF,TGTGCCAGCAGCGCAATATCAGGACAGCGCAATCAGCCCCAGCATTTT
NA,TRBV10-3,TRBJ1-4,12,NA,CAISATNEKLFF,TGTGCCATCAGCGCAACTAATGAAAAACTGTTTTTT
NA,TRBV6-6,TRBJ2-7,16,once,CASSPPPSGKPYEQYF,TGTGCCAGCAGTCCCCCTCCTTCCGGGAAGCCCTACGAGCAGTACTTC
NA,TRBV4-2,TRBJ1-2,14,NA,CASSQGPDYYGYTF,TGTGCCAGCAGCCAAGGACCGGACTACTATGGCTACACCTTC
NA,TRBV19,TRBJ1-1,13,NA,CASSMTGNTEAFF,TGTGCCAGTAGTATGACAGGGAACACTGAAGCTTTCTTT
NA,TRBV30,TRBJ1-5,14,NA,CAWRDRDFYQPQHF,TGTGCCTGGAGAGACCGGGACTTTTATCAGCCCCAGCATTTT
TRBD1,TRBV6-4,TRBJ1-1,14,NA,CASSDGTGFTEAFF,TGTGCCAGCAGTGATGGGACAGGGTTCACTGAAGCTTTCTTT
TRBD1,TRBV4-2,TRBJ2-2,18,NA,CASSQGALRDRNTGELFF,TGTGCCAGCAGCCAAGGGGCCCTCCGGGACAGGAACACCGGGGAGCTGTTTTTT
TRBD1,TRBV19,TRBJ2-2,15,NA,CASSTGTEFTGELFF,TGTGCCAGTAGCACCGGGACAGAATTCACCGGGGAGCTGTTTTTT
NA,TRBV27,TRBJ1-2,14,NA,CASSPRTALYGYTF,TGTGCCAGCAGCCCCCGGACAGCCCTGTATGGCTACACCTTC
NA,TRBV5-1,TRBJ2-3,13,NA,CASSIGATDTQYF,TGCGCCAGCAGCATTGGGGCCACAGATACGCAGTATTTT
NA,TRBV5-5,TRBJ1-1,15,NA,CASSLIGTGVTEAFF,TGTGCCAGCAGCCTGATAGGAACGGGGGTCACTGAAGCTTTCTTT
TRBD2,TRBV14,TRBJ2-5,14,NA,CASSHLAGVETQYF,TGTGCCAGCAGCCATCTAGCGGGAGTAGAGACCCAGTACTTC
NA,TRBV5-6,TRBJ2-1,15,NA,CASSLVQVSGNEQFF,TGTGCCAGCAGCTTGGTACAGGTGTCCGGGAATGAGCAGTTCTTC